This T cell receptor (beta chain) appears in the sequencing data of a study of blood T cells in healthy people across ages. With regard to this clonotype: Its specificity is not known.

Germline V gene lookup returns CDR1 KGHSH and CDR2 LQKENI. Trimming cost V 6 bases and J 1 base; bases outside gene matches: 6. The CDR3 totals 15 residues. A second PCR, run for about 7 to 12 cycles, used a sample-barcoded 5' primer plus a J-beta primer mix. TCRdb itself ran the 5' RACE reads through MiXCR, one entry per CDR3 protein. This table has around 1.5 million distinct CDR3 sequences, around 59% appearing once. Broader study findings: The study found TCR beta diversity correlated strongly with naive T cell percentage. Per million T cells, the diversity of TCR beta decreased roughly linearly as age advanced.

Aged roughly 6 to 90, donors were systemically healthy Caucasians from Russia. The receptor was derived from a man younger than 30 in good health. V is TRBV18 and J is TRBJ1-1, with 9 bases lining up with TRBD1. The sequenced sample consisted of blood. Here the CDR3 reads CASSQGQGTNTEAFF. The CDR3 DNA reads as TGTGCCAGCTCCCAAGGACAGGGGACGAACACTGAAGCTTTCTTT.